This is a list of T cell receptor beta chains from one sample in a study of blood T cell repertoires in COVID-19. Clones were sequenced by immunoSEQ multiplex PCR, and TCRdb holds only the in-frame ones, with some missing. The repertoire holds 100,000 to 150,000 clones, with around 87% as singletons. The sequencing input was peripheral blood. Receptors were obtained from a woman aged 60-70 years with acute or convalescent COVID-19. Both conserved end residues are part of each CDR3. The order of the fields is V gene, J gene, D gene, clone size, CDR3 DNA, CDR3 protein. The D gene is left open where the match is weak. Part of the rows lack a size; the others show once, few, many or a class for expanded clones.

>TRBV7-3|TRBJ2-7|NA|few
TGTGCCAGCAGCCTGGCCGCGGGAGAGGGGGTCGAGCAGTACTTC
CASSLAAGEGVEQYF
>TRBV5-1|TRBJ2-5|NA|NA
TGCGCCAGCAGCTCCTTCTACGCCCATAAAGAGACCCAGTACTTC
CASSSFYAHKETQYF
>TRBV4-1|TRBJ2-1|TRBD2|NA
TGCGCCAGCAGCCACGCCGGGAGGGCGGAGGAGCAGTTCTTC
CASSHAGRAEEQFF
>TRBV28|TRBJ2-3|TRBD1|NA
TGTGCCAGCAGTTTAGGGGACAGAGGGGATACGCAGTATTTT
CASSLGDRGDTQYF
>TRBV28|TRBJ2-1|TRBD2|few
TGTGCCAGCAGCCAGACTAGCGGGACCTACAATGAGCAGTTCTTC
CASSQTSGTYNEQFF
>TRBV7-9|TRBJ1-2|TRBD1|NA
TGTGCCAGCAGCTTAGTGGACAGGGCCCCCTTCGGCTACACCTTC
CASSLVDRAPFGYTF
>TRBV6-1|TRBJ1-2|NA|NA
TGTGCCAGCAGTGAAGGGGGCGCGGACTATGGCTACACCTTC
CASSEGGADYGYTF
>TRBV6-6|TRBJ1-3|NA|NA
TGTGCCAGCTCAGGGGATGGAAACACCATATATTTT
CASSGDGNTIYF
>TRBV30|TRBJ1-3|NA|NA
TGTGCCTGGAGCACGGGGTCCCCTGGAAACACCATATATTTT
CAWSTGSPGNTIYF
>TRBV28|TRBJ2-7|TRBD1|NA
TGTGCCAGCAGTCGACCGACAGGGAGCTCCTACGAGCAGTACTTC
CASSRPTGSSYEQYF
>TRBV28|TRBJ1-2|NA|NA
TGTGCCAGCAGTCCTTCGGGTGGGTCCTATGGCTACACCTTC
CASSPSGGSYGYTF
>TRBV27|TRBJ1-4|NA|NA
TGTGCCAGCAGTTTAAGACGGACAGCTAATGAAAAACTGTTTTTT
CASSLRRTANEKLFF
>TRBV27|TRBJ1-4|NA|few
TGTGCCAGCAGGCCAGGGGCTTCCGGTAATGAAAAACTGTTTTTT
CASRPGASGNEKLFF
>TRBV6-1|TRBJ1-1|TRBD1|NA
TGTGCCAGCAGTGACCAACAGGGGTGGACTGAAGCTTTCTTT
CASSDQQGWTEAFF
>TRBV2|TRBJ1-2|TRBD1|NA
TGTGCCAGCAGTGAAGGGACAGGCTATGGCTACACCTTC
CASSEGTGYGYTF
>TRBV4-1|TRBJ2-1|TRBD2|NA
TGCGCCAGCAGCCAAGGGGGGACTAGCGGGCCACACAATGAGCAGTTCTTC
CASSQGGTSGPHNEQFF
>TRBV5-1|TRBJ2-7|TRBD2|NA
TGCGCCAGCAGCTTCGGTCTAGCGGGCTACGAGCAGTACTTC
CASSFGLAGYEQYF
>TRBV3-1/TRBV3-2|TRBJ1-2|TRBD1|few
TGTGCCAGCAGCCCTGGACAGGCCGCAGGCTATGGCTACACCTTC
CASSPGQAAGYGYTF
>TRBV28|TRBJ1-4|TRBD1|NA
TGTGCCAGCAGTCCGCCGGGGACAGCGAGAGAAAAACTGTTTTTT
CASSPPGTAREKLFF
>TRBV18|TRBJ1-5|TRBD1|NA
TGTGCCAGCTCACCACAAGGACAGGGGGCAGGACAGCCCCAGCATTTT
CASSPQGQGAGQPQHF
>TRBV7-9|TRBJ1-1|NA|NA
TGTGCCAGCAGCCGACAGGAGAACACTGAAGCTTTCTTT
CASSRQENTEAFF
>TRBV27|TRBJ2-5|NA|NA
TGTGCCAGCAGCCCTGGAACAGGGTGGGAGACCCAGTACTTC
CASSPGTGWETQYF
>TRBV18|TRBJ1-2|TRBD1|once
TGTGCCAGCTCACCCAACAGGGGGACCTATGGCTACACCTTC
CASSPNRGTYGYTF
>TRBV14|TRBJ2-1|NA|NA
TGTGCCAGCAGCCAGACTCTAGCCTTGAGCTCCTACAATGAGCAGTTCTTC
CASSQTLALSSYNEQFF
>TRBV2|TRBJ2-5|NA|NA
TGTGCCAGCAGTGAGATCACAGCCCGGGAGACCCAGTACTTC
CASSEITARETQYF
>TRBV11-2|TRBJ2-1|NA|once
TGTGCCAGCAGCCTTCCGACTCGCCCCGGGGGGCAGTTCTTC
CASSLPTRPGGQFF
>TRBV28|TRBJ1-6|NA|NA
TGTGCCACCCTCAGGGAAAATTCACCCCTCCACTTT
CATLRENSPLHF
>TRBV7-2|TRBJ2-1|NA|NA
TGTGCCAGCAGCTCCCGCGGGGAGCGGCTCAATGAGCAGTTCTTC
CASSSRGERLNEQFF
>TRBV6-1|TRBJ1-1|NA|NA
TGTGCCAGCAGTCTTCTTTGGACTGAAACTGAAGCTTTCTTT
CASSLLWTETEAFF
>TRBV7-3|TRBJ2-2|TRBD1|NA
TGTGCCACATCGACAGGGGTAGGGCCCGGGGAGCTGTTTTTT
CATSTGVGPGELFF
>TRBV5-4|TRBJ2-3|TRBD2|NA
TGTGCCAGCAGCCCCTCTCCGGGACTAGCAAGCACAGATACGCAGTATTTT
CASSPSPGLASTDTQYF
>TRBV28|TRBJ1-1|TRBD1|NA
TGTGCCAGCAGCCTGGACAGGGGGAGACACACTGAAGCTTTCTTT
CASSLDRGRHTEAFF
>TRBV5-6|TRBJ1-2|NA|NA
TGTGCCAGCAGCTTGGAGCCAGGGGCTGGCTACACCTTC
CASSLEPGAGYTF
>TRBV7-6|TRBJ1-3|NA|NA
TGTGCCAGCAGCTTAGCGCCCCCGGGACAACTCTCTGGAAACACCATATATTTT
CASSLAPPGQLSGNTIYF
>TRBV29-1|TRBJ2-5|TRBD1|NA
TGCAGCGTTGAATGGGAGACAGGGTATCAGACCCAGTACTTC
CSVEWETGYQTQYF
>TRBV19|TRBJ1-5|NA|NA
TGTGCCAGTAGTAGCCGGGTTAATGGCAATCAGCCCCAGCATTTT
CASSSRVNGNQPQHF
>TRBV12-3/TRBV12-4|TRBJ1-2|NA|NA
TGTGCCAGCAGTTTAGAGGGGCTCTATGGCTACACCTTC
CASSLEGLYGYTF
>TRBV27|TRBJ2-7|TRBD1|NA
TGTGCCAGCAGTCGGACAGGGGTGCCCTACGAGCAGTACTTC
CASSRTGVPYEQYF
>TRBV18|TRBJ2-2|NA|NA
TGTGCCAGCTCACCAGTACAGGGGAACACCGGGGAGCTGTTTTTT
CASSPVQGNTGELFF